These 27 T cell receptor beta chains share one sample of origin, sequenced in a study of technical replicates of blood from a few donors. Assay: immunoSEQ multiplex PCR; the TCRdb copy retains only in-frame clones and omits some. Of tens of thousands of clones in the sample, around 94% were seen once. The sample was T cells isolated from PBMCs. These receptors all come from a human donor in good health.

The chain employs TRBV5-4 and TRBJ1-2; D gene unclear. Trimming took off 4 bases at V and 4 bases at J, with 14 bases between the two ends. This CDR3 is built from 14 residues. Germline V lookup: CDR1 SGHNT, CDR2 YYREEE (reference sequence). In DNA form, the CDR3 reads TGTGCCAGCAGCGCCCCCGCAGTGCTCTATGGCTACACCTTC. Protein sequence: CASSAPAVLYGYTF.

This clone was found once. This chain uses TRBV28 with TRBJ2-1; the match to TRBD1 covers 7 bases. The CDR3 has 13 amino acids. The germline CDR1 and CDR2 sequences are MDHEN and SYDVKM. Unmatched junction bases numbered 8, after V lost 3 bases and J lost 12 bases. CDR3 residues: CASSLDRFNSQFF. Here the CDR3 DNA reads TGTGCCAGCAGTTTGGACAGGTTTAATTCGCAGTTCTTC.

The chain uses TRBV18 and TRBJ1-1, with no clear D. The V end lost 2 bases, the J end lost 2 bases, and 12 bases lay between the germline ends. CDR3 size: 15 residues. Germline loops: CDR1 KGHSH, CDR2 LQKENI. The CDR3 DNA reads TGTGCCAGCTCACCATATCCGGGAAAAAACACTGAAGCTTTCTTT. Its protein is CASSPYPGKNTEAFF.

The J gene is TRBJ2-5, the V gene TRBV7-6, with D perhaps TRBD2 (7 bases). The V gene lost 6 bases and the J gene lost 1 base, with 18 bases spanning the gap. This CDR3 is built from 16 residues. Germline assignment: CDR1 SGHVS and CDR2 FNYEAQ. For the CDR3, the DNA is TGTGCCAGCAGACTTTCGTTCGGGGGGCTCCAAGAGACCCAGTACTTC. Protein sequence: CASRLSFGGLQETQYF. The full variable domain, with the rest looked up from reference TRBV7-6 and TRBJ2-5, is GAGVSQSPRYKVTKRGQDVALRCDPISGHVSLYWYRQALGQGPEFLTYFNYEAQQDKSGLPNDRFSAERPEGSISTLTIQRTEQRDSAMYRCASRLSFGGLQETQYFGPGTRLLVL.

The V and J genes are TRBV9 and TRBJ1-2; 10 nucleotides match TRBD1. CDR3 length equals 15 residues. Germline V gene sequence: CDR1 SGDLS, CDR2 YYNGEE. The trim removed 3 bases at V and 8 bases at J, leaving 10 bases unmatched. This chain's CDR3 is CASSALRQGALGYTF. The CDR3 DNA follows: TGTGCCAGCAGCGCTCTGAGACAGGGGGCGTTGGGCTACACCTTC.

CDR3 nucleotides: TGCAGCGTTTCTCCCCGCCTGGACAAGACCGCTTTCTTT. This encodes CSVSPRLDKTAFF. The genes are TRBV29-1 and TRBJ1-1; possibly TRBD1 for D (5 bases). With 5 bases removed from V and 11 bases from J, the gap between germline ends came to 21 bases. There are 13 residues in the CDR3. Germline assignment: CDR1 SQVTM and CDR2 ANQGSEA. The full variable domain, rest sourced from reference TRBV29-1 and TRBJ1-1, is SAVISQKPSRDICQRGTSLTIQCQVDSQVTMMFWYRQQPGQSLTLIATANQGSEATYESGFVIDKFPISRPNLTFSTLTVSNMSPEDSSIYLCSVSPRLDKTAFFGQGTRLTVV.

V is TRBV11-3 and J is TRBJ2-2, with 8 bases identical to TRBD1. The V and J ends lost 4 bases and 7 bases, in that order; junction bases with no gene match: 5. Germline-derived CDR1 and CDR2 are SGHNT and YENEEA. The CDR3 runs to 14 residues. The chain's CDR3 is CASSSDRAIGELFF. The DNA of the CDR3 is TGTGCCAGCAGCTCGGACAGGGCGATCGGGGAGCTGTTTTTT.

In DNA, the CDR3 is TGTGCCAGCAGTTACTCGGGGACAGCCTACGAGCAGTACTTC. This gives the protein CASSYSGTAYEQYF. The rearrangement joins TRBV6-5 to TRBJ2-7, with 7 bases matching TRBD1. Germline V gene data show CDR1 as MNHEY and CDR2 as SVGAGI. This CDR3 spans 14 amino acids. V trimming: 0 bases; J trimming: 2 bases; junction bases outside the gene matches: 1.

The chain links TRBV11-2 to TRBJ2-4, with TRBD1 matching over 7 bases. Trimming at V came to 4 bases and at J to 0 bases, leaving 6 bases not matched to a gene. The CDR3 length is 16 residues. Germline V lookup: CDR1 SGHAT, CDR2 FQNNGV. This CDR3 is CASSSRQGQAKNIQYF. CDR3 DNA: TGTGCCAGCAGCTCAAGACAGGGTCAAGCCAAAAACATTCAGTACTTC.

The J gene is TRBJ1-1, the V gene TRBV6-6, with a possible D match to TRBD1 (6 bases). Germline lookup yields CDR1 MNHNY and CDR2 SVGAGI (reference sequence). V lost 5 bases and J lost 5, with 15 bases in between. The CDR3 length is 14 residues. As DNA, the CDR3 is TGTGCCAGCAGTACCCTCCCAGGGGAAACTGAAGCTTTCTTT. It yields the protein CASSTLPGETEAFF.

The chain carries TRBV7-9 and TRBJ1-4; D call uncertain. V was cut by 6 bases and J by 0 bases, with 8 bases left in between. The CDR3 runs 14 residues. Germline V gives CDR1 SEHNR, CDR2 FQNEAQ (reference sequence). The CDR3 sequence: CASRTAATNEKLFF. CDR3 nucleotide sequence: TGTGCCAGCAGAACAGCCGCAACTAATGAAAAACTGTTTTTT.

This chain uses TRBV5-1 with TRBJ2-1; 8 bases align to TRBD2. The CDR3 is 15 amino acids. With V trimmed by 4 bases and J by 4 bases, 7 bases remained unmatched. Germline CDR1 SGHRS, CDR2 YFSETQ. The CDR3 reads CASSTGTSSYNEQFF. The CDR3 region has the DNA TGCGCCAGCAGCACCGGGACTAGTAGTTACAATGAGCAGTTCTTC.

This sequence joins TRBV10-2 and TRBJ1-3; D is unresolved. Germline assignment: CDR1 WSHSY and CDR2 SAAADI. Trimming took off 4 bases at V and 2 bases at J, with 6 bases between the two ends. The CDR3 length is 13 residues. CDR3 region: CASSGAAGNTIYF. CDR3 coding DNA: TGCGCCAGCAGTGGGGCAGCTGGAAACACCATATATTTT.

The chain couples TRBV12-5 to TRBJ2-5; tentatively, D is TRBD1 (5 bases). The CDR3 totals 13 residues. Trimming removed 6 bases from V and 6 bases from J, with 14 bases in between. Germline values: CDR1 LGHNT, CDR2 FRNRAP. In DNA, the CDR3 is TGTGCTAGTGGGATGACAGATTTAAAGACCCAGTACTTC. Encoded protein: CASGMTDLKTQYF.

The rearrangement links TRBV11-2 to TRBJ1-4, with D uncertain. CDR1 and CDR2 (germline): SGHAT, FQNNGV. The CDR3 runs 14 residues. V lost 3 bases and J 5 bases, leaving 10 bases between the germline ends. The CDR3 spells CASSFQEPNEKLFF. The CDR3 DNA sequence: TGTGCCAGCAGCTTTCAGGAACCGAATGAAAAACTGTTTTTT.

This sequence joins TRBV11-2 and TRBJ1-2; the D gene is possibly TRBD1 (6 bases). The V and J ends lost 9 bases and 3 bases respectively, with 14 bases between them. The germline V gene has CDR1 SGHAT and CDR2 FQNNGV. This CDR3 region has 13 residues. The CDR3 DNA is TGTGCCAGTGAAACAGGGACCGACTATGGCTACACCTTC. It specifies CASETGTDYGYTF.

This sequence joins TRBV7-8 and TRBJ2-1, with no clear D. The length of the CDR3 is 11 residues. The V gene's germline CDR1 is SGHVS and CDR2 FQNEAQ. V was shortened by 6 bases and J by 9 bases, with 9 bases between the two germline ends. The CDR3 DNA reads TGTGCCAGCAGTCATATGGCTGAGCAGTTCTTC. This encodes CASSHMAEQFF.

V gene TRBV18 combines with J gene TRBJ2-3, with D tentatively TRBD2 (5 bases). The CDR3 is 15 residues long. The germline V and J ends were trimmed by 2 bases and 3 bases, with 12 bases remaining between them. Germline-derived CDR1 and CDR2 are KGHSH and LQKENI. The chain's CDR3 is CASSPLQRGTDTQYF. The CDR3 nucleotides read TGTGCCAGCTCACCATTGCAACGCGGGACAGATACGCAGTATTTT.

The rearrangement joins TRBV5-6 to TRBJ2-7; 11 nucleotides agree with TRBD2. Germline V gives CDR1 SGHDT, CDR2 YYEEEE. This CDR3 spans 13 amino acids. The junction had 3 bases not matched to a gene; V was cut back by 6 bases and J by 4 bases. The CDR3 sequence: CASTSGRPYEQYF. The CDR3 coding sequence is TGTGCCAGCACTAGCGGGAGGCCGTACGAGCAGTACTTC.

The J gene is TRBJ2-7, the V gene TRBV28, with TRBD1 matching over 7 bases. V lost 8 bases to trimming and J lost 5 bases; unmatched junction nucleotides: 3. Germline V CDR1 and CDR2: MDHEN, SYDVKM. This CDR3 contains 11 residues. CDR3 DNA sequence: TGTGCCAGCGGACAGGCCGACGAGCAGTACTTC. Encoded protein: CASGQADEQYF.

The rearrangement uses TRBV11-2 and TRBJ1-1; D is perhaps TRBD1 (6 bases). The germline V gene encodes CDR1 SGHAT and CDR2 FQNNGV. This CDR3 has 16 residues. V shed 4 bases and J shed 2 bases, with 17 bases lying between them. DNA of the CDR3: TGTGCCAGCAGCTCTTCCCAGACAGGCGGAAACACTGAAGCTTTCTTT. Its translation: CASSSSQTGGNTEAFF.

Concerning this clone: Within the sample, other DNA sequences also encode this same CDR3. V gene TRBV15 combines with J gene TRBJ2-7; 7 bases align to TRBD1. The germline gives CDR1 LNHNV, CDR2 YYDKDF (reference sequence). J lost 7 bases, V lost 0 bases, and 3 bases had no gene match. The CDR3 contains 13 residues. CDR3 in DNA: TGTGCCACCAGCAGAGATAGGGGGCGGGAGCAGTACTTC. Its translation: CATSRDRGREQYF.

The chain has TRBV7-9 and TRBJ1-1; D is undetermined. The CDR3 length is 14 residues. V was cut by 1 base and J by 5 bases, with 11 bases left in between. Germline V lookup: CDR1 SEHNR, CDR2 FQNEAQ (reference sequence). The CDR3 DNA is TGTGCCAGCAGCTTAGTTGGGAGAGGGACTGAAGCTTTCTTT. Translating gives CASSLVGRGTEAFF.

This clone was detected only a few times. The chain combines TRBV11-2 with TRBJ2-5; 8 bases map to TRBD1. V shed 5 bases and J 2 bases; nucleotides not matched to a gene: 10. CDR1 is SGHAT, CDR2 FQNNGV, per germline. CDR3 size: 16 residues. The CDR3 sequence is CASSPPRQGLQETQYF. The CDR3 nucleotides are TGTGCCAGCAGCCCTCCGAGACAGGGGCTTCAAGAGACCCAGTACTTC.

The chain is built from TRBV19 and TRBJ2-3, with 9 positions matching TRBD2. Germline CDR1 LNHDA, CDR2 SQIVND (reference sequence). CDR3 size: 14 residues. V gave up 5 bases and J gave up 4 bases; unmatched junction bases: 4. The CDR3 loop is CASSSSGVADTQYF. The CDR3 DNA is TGTGCCAGTAGTTCTAGCGGGGTGGCAGATACGCAGTATTTT.

The rearrangement uses TRBV5-4 and TRBJ1-5; D ambiguous. CDR1 and CDR2 (germline): SGHNT, YYREEE (reference sequence). This CDR3 spans 12 amino acids. The V gene lost 2 bases and the J gene lost 4 bases, with 4 bases spanning the gap. The chain's CDR3 is CASSFLNQPQHF. CDR3 DNA sequence: TGTGCCAGCAGCTTCCTTAATCAGCCCCAGCATTTT.

This clone was observed a single time. This sequence joins TRBV7-9 and TRBJ2-7; D gene uncertain. V was cut by 2 bases and J by 3 bases, with 5 bases left in between. From germline, CDR1 is SEHNR and CDR2 FQNEAQ (reference sequence). This CDR3 has 12 residues. The CDR3 DNA reads TGTGCCAGCAGCTTAATCCTCTACGAGCAGTACTTC. It codes for CASSLILYEQYF.